A single sample is the source of the 18 T cell receptor beta chains below, sequenced in a study of technical replicates of blood from a few donors (dated by TCRdb to the late 2010s). The method was the immunoSEQ multiplex PCR assay. The clones in this table, taken by TCRdb from immuneACCESS, are in-frame only. Not every clone is retained; where verified, under half of the shortfall comes from an unresolved V gene, and the cause of the rest is unknown. The sample table holds under 95,000 clones, of which about 95% were seen once. The ten biggest clones cover roughly 0.25% of the sample. The specimen sequenced was T cells isolated from PBMCs. These receptor sequences come from a human donor in good health.

The rearrangement uses TRBV15 and TRBJ1-4, with TRBD1 matching 7 bases. The CDR3 contains 13 residues. J gave up 14 bases and V 0 bases, and 6 bases lay outside the gene matches. CDR1 LNHNV and CDR2 YYDKDF come from the germline V gene (reference sequence). The CDR3 DNA reads TGTGCCACCAGCAGAGATGATTTCAGGGGGCTGTTTTTT. The encoded protein is CATSRDDFRGLFF.

The gene calls are TRBV9 and TRBJ2-2; TRBD1 aligns across 8 bases. The CDR3 runs 15 residues. Germline values: CDR1 SGDLS, CDR2 YYNGEE. V lost 4 bases to trimming and J lost 6 bases; unmatched junction nucleotides: 8. In DNA form, the CDR3 reads TGTGCCAGCAGCAAGAACAGGGGGGCAGCCGGGGAGCTGTTTTTT. As protein: CASSKNRGAAGELFF. Filled out from reference TRBV9 and TRBJ2-2, the complete variable domain reads DSGVTQTPKHLITATGQRVTLRCSPRSGDLSVYWYQQSLDQGLQFLIQYYNGEERAKGNILERFSAQQFPDLHSELNLSSLELGDSALYFCASSKNRGAAGELFFGEGSRLTVL.

The chain combines TRBV2 with TRBJ1-2; 7 bases match TRBD1. The germline V gene has CDR1 SNHLY and CDR2 FYNNEI. Germline trimming cut 5 bases from V and 4 bases from J; bases unmatched to any gene: 1. The CDR3 length is 12 residues. This chain's CDR3 is CASSRQGYGYTF. In DNA form, the CDR3 reads TGTGCCAGCAGTCGACAGGGCTATGGCTACACCTTC.

The V gene is TRBV27, the J gene TRBJ1-1, with a possible D match to TRBD1 (5 bases). This CDR3 region has 15 residues. Germline CDR1 reads MNHEY; CDR2 reads SMNVEV (reference sequence). Trimming cost V 1 base and J 1 base, with 10 bases left between them. The DNA of the CDR3 is TGTGCCAGCAGTTTATGGCCAGGGTCGAACACTGAAGCTTTCTTT. Protein sequence: CASSLWPGSNTEAFF.

This clone was seen once. This chain links TRBV9 with TRBJ2-7, with D perhaps TRBD1 (6 bases). The CDR3 runs to 16 residues. The germline V and J ends were trimmed by 0 bases and 0 bases, with 13 bases remaining between them. CDR1 and CDR2 from the germline V gene are SGDLS and YYNGEE. The CDR3 DNA is TGTGCCAGCAGCGTAGACAGGGACACGAGCTCCTACGAGCAGTACTTC. Residues: CASSVDRDTSSYEQYF.

This chain links TRBV19 with TRBJ2-1, with TRBD2 matching 13 bases. The V and J ends lost 5 bases and 0 bases, in that order; junction bases with no gene match: 4. This CDR3 is 17 amino acids long. The germline gives CDR1 LNHDA, CDR2 SQIVND (reference sequence). CDR3 nucleotide sequence: TGTGCCAGTAGTCCCCGGACTAGCGGGAGCTCCTACAATGAGCAGTTCTTC. This sequence encodes CASSPRTSGSSYNEQFF.

The chain recombines TRBV5-1 with TRBJ2-7; 7 bases are shared with TRBD1. The CDR3 consists of 13 residues. Looked up from germline, CDR1 is SGHRS and CDR2 is YFSETQ. The junction had 6 bases not matched to a gene; V was cut back by 2 bases and J by 7 bases. For the CDR3, the DNA is TGCGCCAGCAGCTTCGACAGGGTTATGGAGCAGTACTTC. Translation gives CASSFDRVMEQYF.

Only a few counts were recorded for this clone. The V call is TRBV11-3, the J call TRBJ1-3; the D is unclear. Germline V gene lookup returns CDR1 SGHNT and CDR2 YENEEA. The CDR3 runs to 14 residues. Trimming removed 5 bases at V and 6 bases at J, with 14 bases between. The CDR3 bases are TGTGCCAGCAGCCGAGGACTTCTTTCAAACACCATATATTTT. Its translation: CASSRGLLSNTIYF.

This clone was detected only once. The V gene is TRBV7-8, the J gene TRBJ2-7, with 7 bases that match TRBD2. This CDR3 region has 17 residues. Unmatched junction bases numbered 13, after V lost 2 bases and J lost 3 bases. The germline gives CDR1 SGHVS, CDR2 FQNEAQ. CDR3 DNA sequence: TGTGCCAGCAGCTTAACTAAACCCGGGACTATAATCTACGAGCAGTACTTC. The encoded protein is CASSLTKPGTIIYEQYF.

This chain uses TRBV5-1 with TRBJ2-2, with D hard to call. In germline, CDR1 is SGHRS, CDR2 YFSETQ. There are 13 residues in the CDR3. Trimming removed 3 bases from V and 0 bases from J, with 3 bases in between. The DNA of the CDR3 is TGCGCCAGCAGCTCCACGAACACCGGGGAGCTGTTTTTT. Its protein is CASSSTNTGELFF.

The chain joins TRBV25-1 to TRBJ1-6; 7 bases are shared with TRBD1. V lost 3 bases and J lost 3; bases outside the gene matches: 2. This CDR3 has 15 amino acids. Per the germline V gene, CDR1 is MGHDK and CDR2 is SYGVNS. The CDR3 DNA follows: TGTGCCAGCAGTGACGGACAGGTCTATAATTCACCCCTCCACTTT. It codes for CASSDGQVYNSPLHF.

The chain employs TRBV2 and TRBJ2-7; D is perhaps TRBD1 (6 bases). Trimming removed 7 bases from V and 5 bases from J, with 15 bases in between. There are 13 residues in the CDR3. Germline assignment: CDR1 SNHLY and CDR2 FYNNEI. This CDR3 reads CASNTGTLDEQYF. CDR3 nucleotide sequence: TGTGCCAGCAATACCGGGACATTAGACGAGCAGTACTTC.

The gene calls are TRBV30 and TRBJ2-7, with TRBD1 identical over 7 bases. This CDR3 is 11 amino acids long. V lost 2 bases and J lost 6; bases outside the gene matches: 1. Germline V lookup: CDR1 GTSNPN, CDR2 SVGIG (reference sequence). CDR3 sequence (DNA): TGTGCCTGGAGTTCAGGGGGCGAGCAGTACTTC. Its protein is CAWSSGGEQYF.

The chain couples TRBV10-1 to TRBJ2-4, with 9 positions matching TRBD2. The CDR3 is made up of 14 amino acids. With 3 bases clipped from V and 8 bases from J, the junction kept 5 bases outside the gene matches. The germline V gene encodes CDR1 WNHNN and CDR2 SYGVQD (reference sequence). CDR3 loop: CASSEGGREDIQYF. In DNA form, the CDR3 reads TGCGCCAGCAGTGAAGGCGGGAGGGAGGACATTCAGTACTTC.

The rearrangement joins TRBV10-2 to TRBJ1-6; D is perhaps TRBD1 (6 bases). The CDR3 loop spans 16 amino acids. CDR1 and CDR2 (germline): WSHSY, SAAADI. Trimming took 3 bases from V and 7 from J, leaving 16 bases between them. The CDR3: CASSDLGGWPNSPLHF. The CDR3 DNA follows: TGCGCCAGCAGTGACTTAGGGGGTTGGCCCAATTCACCCCTCCACTTT.

The chain joins TRBV5-4 to TRBJ2-2; D not certain. This CDR3 has 13 amino acids. V lost 4 bases, J lost 7 bases, and 11 bases lay in between. The V gene's germline CDR1 is SGHNT and CDR2 YYREEE (reference sequence). CDR3 DNA: TGTGCCAGCAGCCCACCTCCCGGCGGGGAGCTGTTTTTT. Translating it yields CASSPPPGGELFF.

V usage is TRBV30 and J usage is TRBJ1-6; D possibly corresponds to TRBD1 (6 bases). V shed 2 bases and J shed 7 bases, with 18 bases lying between them. The length of the CDR3 is 16 residues. CDR1 and CDR2 (germline): GTSNPN, SVGIG (reference sequence). The CDR3 nucleotides are TGTGCCTGGAGTTCGGCCGGAACAGGGTACAATTCACCCCTCCACTTT. This sequence encodes CAWSSAGTGYNSPLHF.

V gene TRBV6-5 combines with J gene TRBJ1-5; 8 bases match TRBD1. The germline gives CDR1 MNHEY, CDR2 SVGAGI. The CDR3 length is 16 residues. Unmatched junction bases numbered 12, after V lost 4 bases and J lost 7 bases. The CDR3 DNA reads as TGTGCCAGCAGTTTGCCTTGGACAGGGCTAGGACAGCCCCAGCATTTT. This sequence encodes CASSLPWTGLGQPQHF.